These 26 T cell receptor beta chains were all obtained from the same sample, sequenced in a study of shared T cell receptors in the human thymus. The table came from immunoSEQ multiplex PCR; TCRdb's copy has only in-frame clones and leaves some out. The sample carries approximately 660,000 clones, around 87% recorded once. These data were also filed under a second study, of human thymus T cells.

Material for sequencing was thymocytes. The receptors were gathered from a boy in the first two years of life with a congenital heart defect.

This clone was seen just once. CDR3 sequence: CASTPEGAWELFF. CDR3 sequence (DNA): TGTGCCAGCACCCCGGAGGGGGCCTGGGAGCTGTTTTTT. The chain carries TRBV7-8 and TRBJ2-2, with D possibly being TRBD1 (7 bases). Per germline, CDR1 SGHVS and CDR2 FQNEAQ. V dropped 7 bases and J dropped 9 bases, with 15 bases sitting between them. The CDR3 is 13 residues long.

This chain joins TRBV10-1 and TRBJ2-7; 7 bases match TRBD1. This CDR3 contains 16 residues. Germline loops: CDR1 WNHNN, CDR2 SYGVQD (reference sequence). Unmatched junction bases numbered 11, after V lost 6 bases and J lost 0 bases. The DNA of the CDR3 is TGCGCCAGCAGCTTAACCGGGACAGATAGCTCCTACGAGCAGTACTTC. Protein product: CASSLTGTDSSYEQYF.

The CDR3 here is CASAREDSYNEQFF. As DNA, the CDR3 is TGCGCCAGCGCCAGGGAGGACTCCTACAATGAGCAGTTCTTC. The rearrangement joins TRBV5-1 to TRBJ2-1, with a weak D call TRBD2 (6 bases). Trimming took 7 bases from V and 0 from J, leaving 11 bases between them. The CDR3 sequence is 14 residues long. The germline V gene has CDR1 SGHRS and CDR2 YFSETQ.

V and J are TRBV9 and TRBJ2-7; 8 bases match TRBD1. The CDR3 runs 16 residues. The germline CDR1 and CDR2 sequences are SGDLS and YYNGEE. Trimming at V came to 4 bases and at J to 5 bases, leaving 14 bases not matched to a gene. In DNA form, the CDR3 reads TGTGCCAGCAGCCCAAGAACCCGACAGGGGAGGCACGAGCAGTACTTC. Translating it yields CASSPRTRQGRHEQYF. The variable domain in full, with the rest retrieved from reference TRBV9 and TRBJ2-7, is DSGVTQTPKHLITATGQRVTLRCSPRSGDLSVYWYQQSLDQGLQFLIQYYNGEERAKGNILERFSAQQFPDLHSELNLSSLELGDSALYFCASSPRTRQGRHEQYFGPGTRLTVT.

The chain combines TRBV19 with TRBJ1-5; D possibly corresponds to TRBD1 (5 bases). V was shortened by 5 bases and J by 7 bases, with 15 bases between the two germline ends. CDR3 length: 14 amino acids. The germline V gene has CDR1 LNHDA and CDR2 SQIVND (reference sequence). The CDR3 nucleotides read TGTGCCAGTAGTCCCTCATGGGGGGGACAGCCCCAGCATTTT. It is translated as CASSPSWGGQPQHF.

This chain uses TRBV6-4 with TRBJ1-1; 10 bases map to TRBD1. The CDR3 is made up of 15 amino acids. V was pared by 6 bases and J by 4 bases, with 8 bases of the junction left unmatched. The germline CDR1 and CDR2 sequences are MRHNA and SNTAGT. The chain's CDR3 is CASSATGGAGTEAFF. CDR3 DNA: TGTGCCAGCAGCGCGACAGGGGGCGCTGGCACTGAAGCTTTCTTT.

This clone was picked up one time. The chain uses TRBV7-8 and TRBJ1-5, with TRBD1 identical over 9 bases. The length of the CDR3 is 15 residues. The germline gives CDR1 SGHVS, CDR2 FQNEAQ. The trim removed 5 bases at V and 2 bases at J, leaving 4 bases unmatched. CDR3 DNA sequence: TGTGCCAGCAGCAACAGGGGGCATGGCAATCAGCCCCAGCATTTT. Translation gives CASSNRGHGNQPQHF.

V usage is TRBV4-1 and J usage is TRBJ2-2, with no clear D. The V and J ends lost 4 bases and 3 bases respectively, with 18 bases between them. Germline CDR1 is MGHRA and CDR2 is YSYEKL. This CDR3 contains 17 residues. This chain's CDR3 is CASSLLGGPRDTGELFF. Here the CDR3 DNA reads TGCGCCAGCAGCCTCCTCGGTGGGCCTCGAGACACCGGGGAGCTGTTTTTT.

The V call is TRBV27, the J call TRBJ1-3; 8 bases map to TRBD1. The CDR3 covers 14 residues. Germline V gene data show CDR1 as MNHEY and CDR2 as SMNVEV (reference sequence). Trimming removed 6 bases from V and 5 bases from J; junction bases left unmatched: 6. The CDR3 DNA reads TGTGCCAGCAGCCTCAACAGGGGGAGAAACACCATATATTTT. Protein product: CASSLNRGRNTIYF.

The CDR3 loop is CASSLRLVRQGNEQFF. CDR3 sequence (DNA): TGTGCCAGCAGCTTACGTTTAGTTCGACAGGGCAATGAGCAGTTCTTC. V and J are TRBV5-6 and TRBJ2-1; 7 bases line up with TRBD1. The germline gives CDR1 SGHDT, CDR2 YYEEEE. V trimming: 2 bases; J trimming: 6 bases; junction bases outside the gene matches: 11. The CDR3 spans 16 residues.

The gene calls are TRBV7-9 and TRBJ2-5; 12 bases agree with TRBD1. Germline assignment: CDR1 SEHNR and CDR2 FQNEAQ (reference sequence). V gave up 5 bases and J gave up 4 bases; unmatched junction bases: 11. There are 17 residues in the CDR3. CDR3 nucleotide sequence: TGTGCCAGCAGCCCATCCCCCGGGACAGGGGGCGGAGAGACCCAGTACTTC. Translation: CASSPSPGTGGGETQYF.

In this sample, this clone turned up once. The gene calls are TRBV5-1 and TRBJ2-1; 9 bases map to TRBD1. Germline trimming cut 7 bases from V and 2 bases from J; bases unmatched to any gene: 4. The CDR3 runs to 14 residues. Germline CDR1 reads SGHRS; CDR2 reads YFSETQ. This chain's CDR3 is CASWTGATYNEQFF. CDR3 coding DNA: TGCGCCAGCTGGACAGGGGCCACCTACAATGAGCAGTTCTTC.

CDR3 sequence: CASSGRDISSGELFF. The CDR3 DNA reads TGTGCCAGCAGTGGGAGGGACATCTCTTCAGGGGAGCTGTTTTTT. The chain recombines TRBV28 with TRBJ2-2, with D possibly TRBD2 on 7 matching bases. Trimming cost V 5 bases and J 8 bases, with 18 bases left between them. Germline V gives CDR1 MDHEN, CDR2 SYDVKM. The CDR3 is made up of 15 amino acids.

The V and J genes are TRBV18 and TRBJ2-7; the D gene is possibly TRBD2 (6 bases). CDR1 KGHSH and CDR2 LQKENI come from the germline V gene. V was trimmed by 4 bases and J by 7 bases, leaving 17 bases between them. The CDR3 is 14 residues long. Here the CDR3 reads CASSRLASFWEQYF. DNA for the CDR3: TGTGCCAGCTCACGGCTAGCGTCCTTCTGGGAGCAGTACTTC.

The gene calls are TRBV5-1 and TRBJ2-1; TRBD2 is a possible D gene (5 bases). The V and J ends lost 7 bases and 7 bases respectively, with 18 bases between them. The CDR3 is 14 amino acids. The germline CDR1 and CDR2 sequences are SGHRS and YFSETQ. CDR3 nucleotide sequence: TGCGCCAGCTGTTTCGGAGGTTGGAGGAATGAGCAGTTCTTC. Its protein product is CASCFGGWRNEQFF. The whole variable domain, remainder taken from reference TRBV5-1 and TRBJ2-1, is KAGVTQTPRYLIKTRGQQVTLSCSPISGHRSVSWYQQTPGQGLQFLFEYFSETQRNKGNFPGRFSGRQFSNSRSEMNVSTLELGDSALYLCASCFGGWRNEQFFGPGTRLTVL.

The chain recombines TRBV18 with TRBJ2-5; no reliable D call. Trimming removed 4 bases from V and 5 bases from J, with 20 bases in between. Per germline, CDR1 KGHSH and CDR2 LQKENI. This CDR3 region has 16 residues. CDR3 sequence reads: CASSLTLDSPSETQYF. The CDR3 region has the DNA TGTGCCAGCTCACTAACCTTAGACTCGCCCAGTGAGACCCAGTACTTC.

V is TRBV7-9 and J is TRBJ2-2; possible D gene TRBD2, 6 bases. CDR1 is SEHNR, CDR2 FQNEAQ, per germline (reference sequence). V lost 5 bases to trimming and J lost 7 bases, with 8 bases between them. The CDR3 sequence is 12 residues long. In nucleotides, the CDR3 is TGTGCCAGCAGCCCCGGGGGCGGGGAGCTGTTTTTT. Protein product: CASSPGGGELFF. Variable domain in full (rest from reference TRBV7-9 and TRBJ2-2): DTGVSQNPRHKITKRGQNVTFRCDPISEHNRLYWYRQTLGQGPEFLTYFQNEAQLEKSRLLSDRFSAERPKGSFSTLEIQRTEQGDSAMYLCASSPGGGELFFGEGSRLTVL.

This clone was seen just once. The rearrangement uses TRBV11-2 and TRBJ2-3; TRBD2 agrees at 8 bases. With V trimmed by 5 bases and J by 2 bases, 18 bases remained unmatched. Germline lookup yields CDR1 SGHAT and CDR2 FQNNGV. This CDR3 has 19 amino acids. CDR3 loop: CASSPPSAGVSPPTDTQYF. The CDR3 DNA is TGTGCCAGCAGCCCCCCCTCAGCGGGAGTTTCTCCCCCCACAGATACGCAGTATTTT.

The CDR3 nucleotides read TGTGCCAGCAGGACGGGAGGGGGGCGTCACCAAGAGACCCAGTACTTC. Residues: CASRTGGGRHQETQYF. V and J are TRBV27 and TRBJ2-5, with 8 bases lining up with TRBD2. This CDR3 has 16 amino acids. The trim removed 6 bases at V and 0 bases at J, leaving 9 bases unmatched. Germline CDR1 reads MNHEY; CDR2 reads SMNVEV (reference sequence).

The gene calls are TRBV6-5 and TRBJ2-7; 11 nucleotides align to TRBD2. The CDR3 spans 16 residues. Trimming took 2 bases from V and 0 from J; bases not matched to a gene: 3. Germline values: CDR1 MNHEY, CDR2 SVGAGI. The CDR3 is CASSYKTSGSSYEQYF. The CDR3 DNA is TGTGCCAGCAGTTACAAAACTAGCGGGAGCTCCTACGAGCAGTACTTC.

This rearrangement joins TRBV27 to TRBJ1-3, with TRBD1 as a possible D gene (5 bases). With 6 bases removed from V and 2 bases from J, the gap between germline ends came to 14 bases. Germline CDR1 and CDR2: MNHEY and SMNVEV (reference sequence). This CDR3 has 15 residues. In DNA, the CDR3 is TGTGCCAGCAGCCAGTTCGACAGTCCTGGAAACACCATATATTTT. It is translated as CASSQFDSPGNTIYF.

This chain connects TRBV27 to TRBJ2-3; 10 bases fit TRBD2. With V trimmed by 2 bases and J by 5 bases, 7 bases remained unmatched. Germline V gene data show CDR1 as MNHEY and CDR2 as SMNVEV (reference sequence). The CDR3 spans 16 residues. CDR3 bases: TGTGCCAGCAGTTTAAGCCTAGCGGGAGATATAGATACGCAGTATTTT. As protein: CASSLSLAGDIDTQYF.

The J gene is TRBJ2-7, the V gene TRBV6-5; 7 nucleotides align to TRBD2. The trim removed 5 bases at V and 5 bases at J, leaving 9 bases unmatched. CDR1 MNHEY and CDR2 SVGAGI come from the germline V gene. CDR3 length equals 14 residues. The CDR3 sequence: CASSLGEGGNEQYF. Written as DNA, the CDR3 is TGTGCCAGCAGTCTGGGAGAGGGAGGGAACGAGCAGTACTTC.

This chain links TRBV4-3 with TRBJ2-4; 11 bases map to TRBD1. Germline assignment: CDR1 LGHNA and CDR2 YSLEER. This CDR3 is built from 17 residues. V gave up 0 bases and J gave up 1 base; unmatched junction bases: 2. CDR3 sequence reads: CASSQERDRGAKNIQYF. In DNA form, the CDR3 reads TGCGCCAGCAGCCAAGAAAGGGACAGGGGGGCCAAAAACATTCAGTACTTC.

The rearrangement uses TRBV5-1 and TRBJ2-3; D is perhaps TRBD2 (6 bases). The germline V gene has CDR1 SGHRS and CDR2 YFSETQ. The CDR3 length is 16 residues. Trimming shortened V by 5 bases and J by 4 bases, and 20 bases separated the two germline ends. This chain's CDR3 is CASRRQTSLAPDTQYF. The CDR3 DNA sequence: TGCGCCAGCAGGCGCCAGACTAGTTTGGCCCCAGATACGCAGTATTTT.

The chain has TRBV27 and TRBJ1-4, with D tentatively TRBD1 (5 bases). The CDR3 has 16 residues. V lost 6 bases, J lost 4 bases, and 18 bases lay in between. The V gene's germline CDR1 is MNHEY and CDR2 SMNVEV (reference sequence). CDR3 in amino acids: CASSFGRGSLNEKLFF. CDR3 coding DNA: TGTGCCAGCAGCTTTGGGAGGGGCAGCCTTAATGAAAAACTGTTTTTT.